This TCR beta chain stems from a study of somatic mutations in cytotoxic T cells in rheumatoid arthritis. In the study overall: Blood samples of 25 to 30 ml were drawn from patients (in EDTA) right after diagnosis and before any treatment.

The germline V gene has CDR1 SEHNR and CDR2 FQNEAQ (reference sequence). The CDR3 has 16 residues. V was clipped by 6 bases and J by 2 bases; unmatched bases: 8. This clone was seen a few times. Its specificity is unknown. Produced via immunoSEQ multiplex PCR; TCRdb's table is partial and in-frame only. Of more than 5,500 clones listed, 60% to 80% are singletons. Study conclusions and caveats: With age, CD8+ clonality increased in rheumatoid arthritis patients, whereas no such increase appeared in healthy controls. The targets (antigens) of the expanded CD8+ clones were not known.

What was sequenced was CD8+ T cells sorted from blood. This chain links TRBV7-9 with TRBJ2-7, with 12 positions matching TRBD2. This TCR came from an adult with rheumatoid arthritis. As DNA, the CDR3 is TGTGCCAGCAGTCCAAGGACTAGCGGGGCCCCCTACGAGCAGTACTTC. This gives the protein CASSPRTSGAPYEQYF.